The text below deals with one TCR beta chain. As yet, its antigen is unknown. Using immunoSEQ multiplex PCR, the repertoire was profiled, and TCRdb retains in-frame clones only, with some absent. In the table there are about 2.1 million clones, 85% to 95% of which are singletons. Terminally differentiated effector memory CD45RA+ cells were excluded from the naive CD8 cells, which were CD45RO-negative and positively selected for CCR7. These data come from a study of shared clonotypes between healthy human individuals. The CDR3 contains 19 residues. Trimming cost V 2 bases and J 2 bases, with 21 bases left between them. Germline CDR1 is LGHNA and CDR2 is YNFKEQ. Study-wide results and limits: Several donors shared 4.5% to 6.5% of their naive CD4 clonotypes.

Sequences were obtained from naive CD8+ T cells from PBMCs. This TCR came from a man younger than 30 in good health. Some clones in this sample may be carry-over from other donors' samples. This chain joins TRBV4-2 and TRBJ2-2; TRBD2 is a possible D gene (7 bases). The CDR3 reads CASSQRLGAGVLNTGELFF. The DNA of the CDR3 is TGTGCCAGCAGCCAAAGGCTGGGGGCGGGAGTCCTAAACACCGGGGAGCTGTTTTTT.